These 8 T cell receptor beta chains came from one sample sequenced in a study of glioma-infiltrating T cells after dendritic cell vaccination. The assay was immunoSEQ multiplex PCR, and TCRdb's table has in-frame clones only and misses some. Among 85,000 or so clones listed, approximately 81% were seen once. Specified time point: after dendritic cell vaccination, including at tumor progression/relapse. The sequencing used blood, collected after dendritic cell vaccination. Source of these receptors: a human donor with glioblastoma.

The V and J genes are TRBV4-2 and TRBJ1-2, with D perhaps TRBD1 (5 bases). V was pared by 5 bases and J by 6 bases, with 10 bases between. CDR1 and CDR2 (germline): LGHNA, YNFKEQ. The CDR3 is 12 amino acids. CDR3 loop: CASSNQGDGYTF. CDR3 sequence (DNA): TGTGCCAGCAGCAATCAGGGCGATGGCTACACCTTC.

This chain uses TRBV6-4 with TRBJ1-6; D is perhaps TRBD1 (6 bases). The CDR3 contains 17 residues. V lost 0 bases and J lost 6, with 15 bases in between. Germline lookup yields CDR1 MRHNA and CDR2 SNTAGT. The CDR3 loop reads CASSDSSGLGANSPLHF. CDR3 nucleotides: TGTGCCAGCAGTGACTCGTCAGGGTTGGGGGCTAATTCACCCCTCCACTTT.

V and J are TRBV9 and TRBJ2-1; D is unresolved. Germline CDR1 reads SGDLS; CDR2 reads YYNGEE. Trimming took off 6 bases at V and 8 bases at J, with 18 bases between the two ends. The length of the CDR3 is 14 residues. In DNA form, the CDR3 reads TGTGCCAGCACGGAAAGCCCCGGTCAGGATGAGCAGTTCTTC. Its protein is CASTESPGQDEQFF.

The V call is TRBV6-6, the J call TRBJ1-4; possible D gene TRBD1, 5 bases. The CDR3 extends over 16 amino acids. Trimming left V 0 bases short and J 1 base short, with 9 bases between. The germline gives CDR1 MNHNY, CDR2 SVGAGI (reference sequence). This CDR3 reads CASSYSGGGTNEKLFF. In DNA form, the CDR3 reads TGTGCCAGCAGTTACTCGGGGGGGGGAACTAATGAAAAACTGTTTTTT.

V and J are TRBV29-1 and TRBJ1-1; 11 bases line up with TRBD1. The CDR3 is 14 amino acids. The V and J ends lost 4 bases and 4 bases, in that order; junction bases with no gene match: 5. CDR1 is SQVTM and CDR2 is ANQGSEA in the germline V gene. The CDR3 DNA follows: TGCAGCGTTGGTGGACAGGGGGCGCCCACTGAAGCTTTCTTT. Protein product: CSVGGQGAPTEAFF.

The chain has TRBV11-3 and TRBJ2-7, with D perhaps TRBD1 (6 bases). This CDR3 is built from 14 residues. The ends were cut back, 1 base at V and 2 bases at J, with 9 bases in the middle. Germline V gene data show CDR1 as SGHNT and CDR2 as YENEEA. In DNA, the CDR3 is TGTGCCAGCAGCTTAGGACAGGCTCCCTACGAGCAGTACTTC. Residues: CASSLGQAPYEQYF.

The chain has TRBV2 and TRBJ2-2; the D gene is possibly TRBD2 (6 bases). Germline values: CDR1 SNHLY, CDR2 FYNNEI. The CDR3 is 15 amino acids. V was cut by 6 bases and J by 0 bases, with 11 bases left in between. The CDR3, as DNA: TGTGCCAGCAGCCGGGACTCGACGAACACCGGGGAGCTGTTTTTT. This encodes CASSRDSTNTGELFF. The whole variable domain, filled in from reference TRBV2 and TRBJ2-2, reads EPEVTQTPSHQVTQMGQEVILRCVPISNHLYFYWYRQILGQKVEFLVSFYNNEISEKSEIFDDQFSVERPDGSNFTLKIRSTKLEDSAMYFCASSRDSTNTGELFFGEGSRLTVL.

Only one count was recorded for this clone. This rearrangement joins TRBV27 to TRBJ2-5; D may be TRBD2 (5 bases). The CDR3 consists of 12 residues. V lost 2 bases and J lost 7, with 8 bases in between. Germline V gene sequence: CDR1 MNHEY, CDR2 SMNVEV (reference sequence). DNA for the CDR3: TGTGCCAGCAGTTTAGGAGGAGGGACCCAGTACTTC. It translates to CASSLGGGTQYF.